This TCR beta chain was documented in a study of radiotherapy plus CTLA-4 blockade in lung cancer (dated by TCRdb to the late 2010s). As for the study more broadly: Among the enrolled patients, about 19% had an objective response, and 25% to 35% reached disease control.

Reading from cysteine to phenylalanine, the CDR3 counts 13 amino acids. Of the read, only the CDR3 DNA is kept; its 39 bases are in frame from base 1. Trimming leaves V shorter by 5 bases and J shorter by 6 bases, with the junction holding 4 bases beyond the gene matches. CDR1 and CDR2 (SGHRS, YFSETQ) derive from the germline V gene. This clone showed up just once. It lacks a known antigen. Per-base qualities were not stored, and no clone one base away is much larger. In this study, focal radiation therapy paired with CTLA-4 blockade (ipilimumab) was tested in patients who had chemo-refractory metastatic non-small-cell lung cancer. What the study reported, not specific to this receptor: After treatment with radiotherapy and ipilimumab, TCR clones that came from tumors expanded in the peripheral blood. Early dynamic changes in blood T cell clones, together with increased serum interferon-beta after radiation, were reported as the strongest predictors of response.

Library creation used the immunoSEQ multiplex PCR assay. The table was pulled from immuneACCESS by TCRdb, which kept in-frame rearrangements only. Such tables lose some clones; where checked, under half of the loss comes from unresolved V genes, and the rest has no known cause. The sample table records about 38,000 clones; around 85% of these occur just once. Clones ranked in the top ten supply approximately 22% of the sample. The sample consisted of peripheral blood, taken from a patient treated with radiotherapy plus ipilimumab. The receptor was isolated from a human donor with non-small cell lung cancer whose response to radiotherapy plus ipilimumab could not be evaluated. The V and J genes are TRBV5-1 and TRBJ2-1, with 8 middle bases fitting TRBD2. The CDR3 region has the sequence CASRATSVNEQFF. The DNA sequence is given as TGCGCCAGCAGGGCGACTAGCGTCAATGAGCAGTTCTTC.